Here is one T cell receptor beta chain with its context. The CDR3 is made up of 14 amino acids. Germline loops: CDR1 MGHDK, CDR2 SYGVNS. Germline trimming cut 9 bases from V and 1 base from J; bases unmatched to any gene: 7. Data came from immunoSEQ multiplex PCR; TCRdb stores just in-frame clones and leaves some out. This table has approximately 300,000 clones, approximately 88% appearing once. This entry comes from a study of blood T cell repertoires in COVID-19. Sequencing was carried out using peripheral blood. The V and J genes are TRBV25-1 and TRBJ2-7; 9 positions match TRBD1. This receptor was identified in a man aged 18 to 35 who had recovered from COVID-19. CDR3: CASRDREGSYEQYF. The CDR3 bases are TGTGCCAGTAGGGACAGGGAAGGTTCCTACGAGCAGTACTTC.